These T cell receptor beta chains were read from a single sample in a study of graft-versus-host responses after intestinal transplantation. Here immunoSEQ multiplex PCR was the method, and the copy in TCRdb shows in-frame clones only, minus some. Among 15,000 to 20,000 clones, approximately 72% were seen once, and the ten largest hold 8%. Specimen: ileum tissue, collected approximately 3 weeks after intestinal transplant. The source of these receptors is a human patient who received an intestinal transplant, so some T cells may come from the graft donor. CDR3s include the opening cysteine and the closing phenylalanine or tryptophan. D genes are given only for firm matches. Some rows have no size entry. The others give once, few or many, or a class for an expanded clone.

j_call	cdr3_length	clone_size	d_call	v_call	cdr3_aa	cdr3_nt
TRBJ1-2	13	few	-	TRBV19	CASSIFDSYGYTF	TGTGCCAGTAGTATATTCGACAGCTATGGCTACACCTTC
TRBJ1-2	15	-	-	TRBV11-2	CASSSWRGAAYGYTF	TGTGCCAGCAGCTCGTGGCGGGGGGCCGCCTATGGCTACACCTTC
TRBJ2-1	18	-	TRBD1	TRBV7-6	CASSRWDRGPSSYNEQFF	TGTGCCAGCAGCCGATGGGACAGGGGGCCATCGTCCTACAATGAGCAGTTCTTC
TRBJ1-2	13	few	-	TRBV12-5	CASAPGVNYGYTF	TGTGCTAGTGCCCCCGGGGTCAACTATGGCTACACCTTC
TRBJ2-7	14	-	-	TRBV27	CASSFGGGTYEQYF	TGTGCCAGCAGTTTTGGGGGGGGCACCTACGAGCAGTACTTC
TRBJ1-2	16	few	-	TRBV5-6	CASSPWMDRTLWGYTF	TGTGCCAGCAGCCCTTGGATGGACAGAACTTTGTGGGGCTACACCTTC
TRBJ2-2	15	-	-	TRBV19	CASSIFTGYTGELFF	TGTGCCAGTAGTATCTTTACAGGCTACACCGGGGAGCTGTTTTTT
TRBJ2-1	18	-	TRBD2	TRBV18	CASSPRRSGGSSYNEQFF	TGTGCCAGCTCTCCCCGGAGGAGCGGGGGAAGCTCCTACAATGAGCAGTTCTTC
TRBJ1-1	14	-	-	TRBV4-3	CASSKMTESTEAFF	TGCGCCAGCAGCAAAATGACAGAGAGCACTGAAGCTTTCTTT
TRBJ1-2	16	-	TRBD1	TRBV25-1	CASSQNLGRGLGGYTF	TGTGCCAGCAGTCAAAATCTAGGCAGGGGGTTGGGTGGCTACACCTTC
TRBJ2-1	10	-	-	TRBV7-9	CASSPDEQFF	TGTGCCAGCAGCCCCGATGAGCAGTTCTTC
TRBJ2-7	12	-	-	TRBV27	CASRSGGAEQYF	TGTGCCAGCCGATCCGGAGGGGCCGAGCAGTACTTC
TRBJ2-7	14	few	-	TRBV11-2	CASSLGAGSYEQYF	TGTGCCAGCAGCTTAGGGGCGGGTTCCTACGAGCAGTACTTC
TRBJ2-2	15	-	TRBD1	TRBV27	CASSWRQGNTGELFF	TGTGCCAGCAGTTGGAGACAGGGGAACACCGGGGAGCTGTTTTTT
TRBJ1-5	14	-	-	TRBV6-5	CASSYSSGFQPQHF	TGTGCCAGCAGTTACTCATCAGGTTTTCAGCCCCAGCATTTT
TRBJ2-5	11	-	-	TRBV5-1	CASSLLETQYF	TGCGCCAGCAGCTTGCTAGAGACCCAGTACTTC
TRBJ1-1	15	few	TRBD1	TRBV19	CASHPQGVGNTEAFF	TGTGCCAGCCACCCACAGGGGGTGGGTAACACTGAAGCTTTCTTT
TRBJ2-3	16	-	TRBD1	TRBV9	CASSVSTGSFADTQYF	TGTGCCAGCAGCGTATCGACAGGGAGTTTCGCAGATACGCAGTATTTT
TRBJ1-1	14	medium-sized	-	TRBV6-1	CASSESGGSEEAFF	TGTGCCAGCAGTGAATCTGGAGGGTCAGAGGAAGCTTTCTTT
TRBJ2-7	13	-	-	TRBV7-9	CASRPNGTYEQYF	TGTGCCAGCAGACCCAACGGGACCTACGAGCAGTACTTC
TRBJ1-6	17	-	TRBD1	TRBV11-3	CASSLEYTGGFNSPLHF	TGTGCCAGCAGCTTAGAATATACAGGGGGCTTTAATTCACCCCTCCACTTT
TRBJ1-4	15	few	TRBD1	TRBV7-9	CASSRWDRGNEKLFF	TGTGCCAGCAGCCGGTGGGACAGGGGAAATGAAAAACTGTTTTTT
TRBJ2-7	17	-	TRBD2	TRBV4-3	CASSQDAGGSFSYEQYF	TGCGCCAGCAGCCAAGATGCGGGGGGTTCCTTCTCCTACGAGCAGTACTTC
TRBJ1-2	16	-	-	TRBV7-9	CASSQTGLEHSYGYTF	TGTGCCAGCAGCCAGACGGGACTAGAGCATTCCTATGGCTACACCTTC
TRBJ2-3	15	-	-	TRBV9	CASSVDGGVTDTQYF	TGTGCCAGCAGCGTAGATGGGGGCGTCACAGATACGCAGTATTTT
TRBJ1-1	15	-	TRBD1	TRBV7-8	CASSTRQGMNTEAFF	TGTGCCAGCAGCACCCGACAGGGTATGAACACTGAAGCTTTCTTT
TRBJ2-7	14	few	-	TRBV29-1	CSVGPGTLVYEQYF	TGCAGCGTTGGTCCCGGGACTCTCGTCTACGAGCAGTACTTC
TRBJ2-7	17	-	-	TRBV7-2	CASSRSPYAEGTYEQYF	TGTGCCAGCAGCAGGTCCCCCTATGCGGAGGGGACCTACGAGCAGTACTTC
TRBJ2-1	14	-	TRBD1	TRBV7-7	CASSSGQGAREQFF	TGTGCCAGCAGCTCGGGACAGGGGGCCCGTGAGCAGTTCTTC
TRBJ2-7	13	-	-	TRBV2	CASSDGRPYEQYF	TGTGCCAGCAGTGATGGCCGTCCCTACGAGCAGTACTTC
TRBJ2-7	15	-	TRBD2	TRBV4-2	CASSQELAGAYEQYF	TGTGCCAGCAGCCAAGAGCTAGCGGGGGCCTACGAGCAGTACTTC
TRBJ2-1	15	-	-	TRBV4-2	CASSQVVGSRNEQFF	TGTGCCAGCAGCCAAGTAGTCGGGTCGCGGAATGAGCAGTTCTTC
TRBJ2-3	17	-	TRBD2	TRBV5-4	CASSRVGLAGIADTQYF	TGTGCCAGCAGCCGCGTGGGACTAGCGGGAATTGCAGATACGCAGTATTTT
TRBJ2-3	14	-	-	TRBV5-1	CASSPLRVADTQYF	TGCGCCAGCAGCCCGTTGAGGGTGGCAGATACGCAGTATTTT
TRBJ2-7	14	-	-	TRBV2	CASSEFGVWRGQYF	TGTGCCAGCAGTGAATTCGGGGTTTGGCGAGGGCAGTACTTC
TRBJ1-6	14	-	-	TRBV2	CASHIDGANSPLHF	TGTGCCAGCCATATTGATGGGGCAAATTCACCCCTCCACTTT
TRBJ2-4	16	-	-	TRBV30	CAWSAFWVGAKNIQYF	TGTGCCTGGAGTGCCTTCTGGGTCGGGGCCAAAAACATTCAGTACTTC
TRBJ1-2	15	-	-	TRBV9	CASSASVTSNYGYTF	TGTGCCAGCAGCGCGTCCGTTACTTCTAACTATGGCTACACCTTC
TRBJ2-7	15	-	-	TRBV4-1	CASSQESQESYEQYF	TGCGCCAGCAGCCAAGAGTCCCAGGAATCCTACGAGCAGTACTTC
TRBJ2-1	11	-	-	TRBV9	CASSSRGEQFF	TGTGCCAGCAGCTCCCGGGGGGAGCAGTTCTTC
TRBJ2-1	15	once	TRBD2	TRBV18	CASSPLAGDYNEQFF	TGTGCCAGCTCACCACTAGCGGGGGACTACAATGAGCAGTTCTTC
TRBJ2-2	16	-	-	TRBV4-3	CASSHFTASVPGELFF	TGCGCCAGCAGCCATTTTACGGCTAGCGTCCCCGGGGAGCTGTTTTTT
TRBJ2-7	14	few	TRBD2	TRBV10-3	CAISESSGGYEQYF	TGTGCCATCAGTGAGTCTAGCGGGGGTTACGAGCAGTACTTC
TRBJ2-1	11	-	-	TRBV5-4	CASSTQNEQFF	TGTGCCAGCAGCACACAGAATGAGCAGTTCTTC
TRBJ2-7	16	-	-	TRBV4-2	CASSQEGLPGVYEQYF	TGTGCCAGCAGCCAAGAGGGCCTGCCGGGAGTGTACGAGCAGTACTTC
TRBJ1-1	13	-	-	TRBV2	CASMLPLTVEAFF	TGTGCCAGCATGTTGCCCCTAACTGTTGAAGCTTTCTTT
TRBJ2-2	16	-	TRBD2	TRBV6-5	CASSSSVGGRTGELFF	TGTGCCAGCAGTTCCTCCGTTGGCGGGAGGACCGGGGAGCTGTTTTTT
TRBJ2-3	11	-	-	TRBV20-1	CSAPLSDTQYF	TGCAGTGCTCCCTTATCAGATACGCAGTATTTT
TRBJ2-7	15	-	TRBD2	TRBV19	CASSTLAGGSYEQYF	TGTGCCAGTAGCACACTAGCGGGAGGGTCCTACGAGCAGTACTTC
TRBJ2-2	15	-	TRBD1	TRBV27	CASSFGTGGAGELFF	TGTGCCAGCAGTTTCGGGACAGGAGGGGCCGGGGAGCTGTTTTTT
TRBJ1-2	13	-	-	TRBV9	CASSVRDNYGYTF	TGTGCCAGCAGCGTTAGAGATAACTATGGCTACACCTTC